The T cell receptor (beta chain) under discussion was sequenced for a study of shared clonotypes between healthy human individuals. Study-wide findings and caveats: Rarefaction exposed incomplete sorted-subset sequencing despite large depth. Larger estimated richness was generally seen in naive subsets than in memory subsets.

Replicate PCRs from sorted subsets contained roughly 200 ng DNA, which is approximately 30,000 T cell genomes. Sequencing used immunoSEQ multiplex PCR; TCRdb keeps in-frame clones, though not all of them. In the table there are about 2.3 million clones, 85% to 95% of which are singletons. The J segment lost 6 bases and the V segment lost 8 bases, leaving 19 bases of the junction unmatched. CDR3 size: 17 residues. The germline gives CDR1 SGHRS, CDR2 YFSETQ. CD4+ cells underwent separation, giving CD45RA+ naive and CD45RA-negative memory subsets. On this clone itself: Its antigen is unknown.

The sequenced material came from naive CD4+ T cells from PBMCs. Subset specified: CD45RA+ positively selected. This chain links TRBV5-1 with TRBJ2-2; TRBD2 matches 7 bases. This receptor was taken from a man aged 18 to 29 in good health. Some clones in this sample may be carry-over from other donors' samples. The CDR3 spells CASSLLGREWSPGELFF. CDR3 coding DNA: TGCGCCAGTTCTCTGCTCGGGCGGGAGTGGAGTCCCGGGGAGCTGTTTTTT.